These 5 T cell receptor beta chains were all obtained from the same sample, sequenced in a study of T cell responses to AZD1222 COVID-19 vaccine. The table came from immunoSEQ multiplex PCR; TCRdb's copy has only in-frame clones and leaves some out. The table records 200,000 to 250,000 clones, about 93% of them present only once. This specimen consisted of peripheral blood, obtained on day 0 of MenACWY control vaccination. The source of these receptors is an adult in good health.

The genes are TRBV30 and TRBJ1-1; D perhaps matches TRBD1 (6 bases). The V gene lost 2 bases and the J gene lost 5 bases, with 12 bases spanning the gap. Germline V lookup: CDR1 GTSNPN, CDR2 SVGIG (reference sequence). The CDR3 contains 13 residues. The CDR3 here is CAWSWGARTEAFF. CDR3 nucleotide sequence: TGTGCCTGGAGTTGGGGGGCGCGGACTGAAGCTTTCTTT.

Remarks on this clone: This is likely a read error, given that the CDR3 carries no conserved phenylalanine or tryptophan at its end. Because the CDR3's place on the DNA is in doubt, the DNA is left out and the CDR3 is given as listed by TCRdb. V usage is TRBV6-2 or TRBV6-3 and J usage is TRBJ2-7; the listed D gene, TRBD2, was not tested against the DNA. The CDR3 totals 13 residues, both ends included. Germline V gene sequence: CDR1 MNHEY, CDR2 SVGEGT. The CDR3 loop reads CASSYSTSGVPRL.

The chain uses TRBV7-3 and TRBJ1-1; tentative D call: TRBD1 (5 bases). CDR1 is SGHTA and CDR2 is FQGTGA in the germline V gene. Trimming left V 5 bases short and J 4 bases short, with 11 bases between. The CDR3 is made up of 13 amino acids. The CDR3 sequence: CASSRSRGTEAFF. CDR3 DNA sequence: TGTGCCAGCAGCCGTAGTAGGGGCACTGAAGCTTTCTTT.

This clone was seen just once. The gene calls are TRBV23-1 and TRBJ1-5; D gene unclear. TRBV23-1 is an open reading frame, and its role is uncertain. V was cut by 1 base and J by 3 bases, with 10 bases left in between. The CDR3 runs to 15 residues. As DNA, the CDR3 is TGCGCCAGCAGTCAATGGTCCACCACCAATCAGCCCCAGCATTTT. Amino acids: CASSQWSTTNQPQHF.

This chain links TRBV14 with TRBJ2-1, with 14 positions matching TRBD2. Germline assignment: CDR1 SGHDN and CDR2 FVKESK. CDR3 length: 15 residues. V dropped 5 bases and J dropped 9; count of bases not matched to a gene: 6. CDR3 coding DNA: TGTGCCAGCAGCGCGGGACTAGCGGGGGCGGGTGAGCAGTTCTTC. Its translation: CASSAGLAGAGEQFF.